This TCR beta chain derives from a study of blood T cells in healthy people across ages. In the case of this clonotype: Its specificity is not known.

CDR1 is SGHTA and CDR2 is FQGNSA in the germline V gene. CDR3 size: 13 residues. V shed 2 bases and J shed 6 bases, with 9 bases lying between them. General observations from the study: The donors' CMV status was not determined, possibly confounding changes in expanded clonotypes. Fewer expanded clones and more diversity marked long-lived versus aged donors.

A J-beta primer mix and a sample-barcoded 5' primer were used in a second PCR of about 7 to 12 cycles. TCRdb called the 5' RACE reads again in MiXCR, with one record for every CDR3 protein. The sample shows fewer than 2,000,000 distinct CDR3 sequences, about two fifths of them seen only once. Researchers collected about 9.7 milliliters of peripheral blood from every single donor. This clonotype was sampled from a human donor in good health. The J gene is TRBJ2-3, the V gene TRBV7-2; D is uncertain. Material: blood. The CDR3 DNA is TGTGCCAGCAGCTTATTCCAAGCCGATACGCAGTATTTT. Its protein product is CASSLFQADTQYF.